A single sample gave rise to the 29 T cell receptor beta chains below, sequenced in a study of cytomegalovirus exposure and HLA in healthy donors. It was with 60 Vbeta and 13 Jbeta primers that the PCR ran. Produced via immunoSEQ multiplex PCR; TCRdb's table is partial and in-frame only. The data hold about 260,000 clones, with 84% observed a single time. Sequenced sample: PBMCs. Receptor source: a woman in her thirties or forties in good health and CMV-seropositive.

The chain carries TRBV5-1 and TRBJ2-1, with 14 bases that match TRBD2. Germline V gene lookup returns CDR1 SGHRS and CDR2 YFSETQ. J lost 2 bases, V lost 2 bases, and 6 bases had no gene match. The CDR3 sequence is 18 residues long. This CDR3 reads CASSFRGLAGGTYNEQFF. For the CDR3, the DNA is TGCGCCAGCAGCTTCCGTGGACTAGCGGGAGGAACCTACAATGAGCAGTTCTTC.

This clone has just one count. Within the sample, other DNA sequences also encode this same CDR3. This chain uses TRBV27 with TRBJ2-7, with 9 bases identical to TRBD2. Germline-derived CDR1 and CDR2 are MNHEY and SMNVEV (reference sequence). The CDR3 extends over 14 amino acids. With 3 bases clipped from V and 1 base from J, the junction kept 1 base outside the gene matches. Here the CDR3 reads CASSFSGSSYEQYF. The CDR3 DNA reads as TGTGCCAGCAGTTTTAGCGGGAGTTCCTACGAGCAGTACTTC.

The chain uses TRBV25-1 and TRBJ2-5, with 9 nucleotides matching TRBD1. Germline V gives CDR1 MGHDK, CDR2 SYGVNS. CDR3 size: 16 residues. V lost 3 bases, J lost 0 bases, and 5 bases stayed unmatched. CDR3 protein: CASSDQGQGYQETQYF. The CDR3 DNA is TGTGCCAGCAGTGATCAGGGACAGGGATACCAAGAGACCCAGTACTTC.

This clone was detected only a few times. The V call is TRBV7-8, the J call TRBJ2-7; D might be TRBD2 (7 bases). Germline CDR1 is SGHVS and CDR2 is FQNEAQ. The CDR3 runs to 16 residues. The V gene lost 1 base and the J gene lost 2 bases, with 15 bases spanning the gap. This chain's CDR3 is CASSLVGGGGTYEQYF. The CDR3 DNA reads as TGTGCCAGCAGCTTAGTTGGCGGCGGGGGCACCTACGAGCAGTACTTC.

The chain has TRBV5-3 and TRBJ1-1; weak D call: TRBD1 (5 bases). TRBV5-3 is annotated as an ORF whose role is uncertain. V was shortened by 2 bases and J by 5 bases, with 10 bases between the two germline ends. The CDR3 has 13 amino acids. The CDR3 nucleotides are TGTGCCAGAAGCTTAAGGGGTTGGACTGAAGCTTTCTTT. It translates to CARSLRGWTEAFF.

CDR3 nucleotide sequence: TGTGCCAGCATCGACGCGGGATCCGAGACCCAGTACTTC. It specifies CASIDAGSETQYF. The chain recombines TRBV28 with TRBJ2-5; perhaps TRBD2 as D (6 bases). The CDR3 is 13 amino acids. Between the trimmed V and J ends, which lost 7 bases and 5 bases, there was a span of 14 bases. CDR1 is MDHEN and CDR2 is SYDVKM in the germline V gene.

CDR3 region: CASSQDRTGASRRVNEKLFF. CDR3 coding DNA: TGCGCCAGCAGCCAAGATAGAACAGGGGCCTCCAGACGGGTGAATGAAAAACTGTTTTTT. The genes are TRBV4-3 and TRBJ1-4; 7 nucleotides align to TRBD1. This CDR3 has 20 amino acids. Trimming cost V 0 bases and J 5 bases; bases outside gene matches: 18. Germline CDR1 is LGHNA and CDR2 is YSLEER.

The V gene is TRBV6-6, the J gene TRBJ2-2, with TRBD1 matching 7 bases. Trimming took 4 bases from V and 4 from J; bases not matched to a gene: 3. Germline V lookup: CDR1 MNHNY, CDR2 SVGAGI (reference sequence). The CDR3 loop spans 14 amino acids. The CDR3 DNA reads TGTGCCAGCAGTTCGTCAGGGGGCACCGGGGAGCTGTTTTTT. It encodes CASSSSGGTGELFF.

This sequence joins TRBV11-2 and TRBJ2-7, with D perhaps TRBD2 (7 bases). The CDR3 covers 17 residues. V was pared by 5 bases and J by 3 bases, with 23 bases between. The germline V gene encodes CDR1 SGHAT and CDR2 FQNNGV. CDR3 in DNA: TGTGCCAGCAGCGGGGGGGCGAGACAGGCGTACTTCTACGAGCAGTACTTC. This sequence encodes CASSGGARQAYFYEQYF. Combining the CDR3 with reference TRBV11-2 and TRBJ2-7 gives the whole variable domain EAGVAQSPRYKIIEKRQSVAFWCNPISGHATLYWYQQILGQGPKLLIQFQNNGVVDDSQLPKDRFSAERLKGVDSTLKIQPAKLEDSAVYLCASSGGARQAYFYEQYFGPGTRLTVT.

The chain employs TRBV28 and TRBJ1-3; no definite D call. V dropped 1 base and J dropped 7 bases, with 5 bases sitting between them. Germline loops: CDR1 MDHEN, CDR2 SYDVKM. The CDR3 length is 12 residues. CDR3 amino acids: CASSLYGNTIYF. CDR3 nucleotides: TGTGCCAGCAGTTTATACGGGAACACCATATATTTT.

The chain joins TRBV7-9 to TRBJ2-4, with D tentatively TRBD1 (7 bases). The CDR3 sequence is 19 residues long. Trimming pared 5 bases from V and 0 bases from J, leaving 23 bases between. Germline V CDR1 and CDR2: SEHNR, FQNEAQ (reference sequence). The CDR3 DNA reads as TGTGCCAGCAGCGCGCTACCGGGACAGTGGGGACTAGCCAAAAACATTCAGTACTTC. Translation: CASSALPGQWGLAKNIQYF.

The chain recombines TRBV6-1 with TRBJ2-7; 13 bases map to TRBD2. The CDR3 covers 18 residues. CDR1 is MNHNS and CDR2 is SASEGT in the germline V gene. J gave up 4 bases and V 0 bases, and 9 bases lay outside the gene matches. CDR3 in amino acids: CASSEARRGLAGFYEQYF. The CDR3 DNA sequence: TGTGCCAGCAGTGAAGCAAGACGGGGACTAGCGGGATTTTACGAGCAGTACTTC.

The genes are TRBV18 and TRBJ1-2; the D is unclear. The germline V gene encodes CDR1 KGHSH and CDR2 LQKENI. V lost 4 bases and J 4 bases, leaving 10 bases between the germline ends. This CDR3 comprises 13 residues. CDR3 in amino acids: CASSRGELYGYTF. The CDR3 DNA is TGTGCCAGCTCACGGGGAGAACTCTATGGCTACACCTTC.

The chain is built from TRBV2 and TRBJ2-2, with no clear D. The germline V and J ends were trimmed by 6 bases and 8 bases, with 7 bases remaining between them. Germline CDR1 and CDR2: SNHLY and FYNNEI. CDR3 size: 11 residues. This chain's CDR3 is CASSVRGELFF. The CDR3, as DNA: TGTGCCAGCAGCGTTCGGGGGGAGCTGTTTTTT.

The V call is TRBV21-1, the J call TRBJ2-7; TRBD2 is taken as the D call from the table, unchecked against the DNA. TRBV21-1 is a known pseudogene. The CDR3 has 17 amino acids. CDR3: CASSKGSGSGRTYEQYF. The CDR3 DNA is TGTGCCAGCAGCAAAGGAAGTGGTAGCGGGAGGACCTACGAGCAGTACTTC.

This clone was counted only a few times. Mismatch with germline at one junction end may stem from a read error. This sequence joins TRBV6-5 and TRBJ2-1, with 7 bases lining up with TRBD1. This CDR3 has 13 residues. The V gene's germline CDR1 is MNHEY and CDR2 SVGAGI. This CDR3 is CATSTGENGEQFF. The DNA of the CDR3 is TGTGCCACCAGTACAGGGGAAAACGGTGAGCAGTTCTTC.

The chain combines TRBV7-8 with TRBJ1-2; no reliable D call. Trimming pared 1 base from V and 4 bases from J, leaving 13 bases between. The length of the CDR3 is 15 residues. Germline V lookup: CDR1 SGHVS, CDR2 FQNEAQ. CDR3 bases: TGTGCCAGCAGCTTAGGAGGCCGGGAAAGCTATGGCTACACCTTC. Protein product: CASSLGGRESYGYTF.

DNA of the CDR3: TGCGCCAGCAGCTTTCGGTGGCAGGGGGCGCTCCAACAAGAGACCCAGTACTTC. As protein: CASSFRWQGALQQETQYF. The V and J genes are TRBV5-1 and TRBJ2-5, with 8 bases aligning to TRBD1. V trimming: 2 bases; J trimming: 2 bases; junction bases outside the gene matches: 14. The CDR3 length is 18 residues. CDR1 SGHRS and CDR2 YFSETQ come from the germline V gene. Full variable domain (missing parts from reference TRBV5-1 and TRBJ2-5): KAGVTQTPRYLIKTRGQQVTLSCSPISGHRSVSWYQQTPGQGLQFLFEYFSETQRNKGNFPGRFSGRQFSNSRSEMNVSTLELGDSALYLCASSFRWQGALQQETQYFGPGTRLLVL.

The genes are TRBV19 and TRBJ1-1, with TRBD1 identical over 7 bases. Germline-derived CDR1 and CDR2 are LNHDA and SQIVND (reference sequence). The CDR3 consists of 15 residues. J lost 7 bases, V lost 8 bases, and 16 bases had no gene match. The CDR3 spells CASRYRDKGGLEAFF. Written as DNA, the CDR3 is TGTGCCAGTCGTTACCGGGACAAAGGGGGCCTTGAAGCTTTCTTT. Full variable domain (rest looked up from reference TRBV19 and TRBJ1-1): DGGITQSPKYLFRKEGQNVTLSCEQNLNHDAMYWYRQDPGQGLRLIYYSQIVNDFQKGDIAEGYSVSREKKESFPLTVTSAQKNPTAFYLCASRYRDKGGLEAFFGQGTRLTVV.

This rearrangement joins TRBV4-1 to TRBJ1-5; 8 nucleotides align to TRBD1. This CDR3 comprises 18 residues. The germline gives CDR1 MGHRA, CDR2 YSYEKL. After removal of 0 bases from V and 0 bases from J, the junction contained 7 bases not matched to a gene. The CDR3 DNA reads TGCGCCAGCAGCCAAGACGGCAGGGGGCGGAATAGCAATCAGCCCCAGCATTTT. It is translated as CASSQDGRGRNSNQPQHF.

V is TRBV27 and J is TRBJ2-1; TRBD2 agrees at 8 bases. The ends lost 6 bases at V and 3 bases at J; junction bases unmatched: 4. CDR1 is MNHEY and CDR2 is SMNVEV in the germline V gene (reference sequence). This CDR3 comprises 14 residues. The CDR3 sequence is CASSLLAVYNEQFF. The CDR3 DNA sequence: TGTGCCAGCAGCCTACTAGCGGTCTACAATGAGCAGTTCTTC.

The chain has TRBV14 and TRBJ2-7; 8 positions match TRBD1. The V gene's germline CDR1 is SGHDN and CDR2 FVKESK. J lost 3 bases, V lost 4 bases, and 8 bases had no gene match. The CDR3 totals 15 residues. CDR3 residues: CASSRFQGADYEQYF. The CDR3 DNA reads as TGTGCCAGCAGCCGGTTCCAGGGGGCAGACTACGAGCAGTACTTC. Full variable domain (outside the CDR3, taken from reference TRBV14 and TRBJ2-7): EAGVTQFPSHSVIEKGQTVTLRCDPISGHDNLYWYRRVMGKEIKFLLHFVKESKQDESGMPNNRFLAERTGGTYSTLKVQPAELEDSGVYFCASSRFQGADYEQYFGPGTRLTVT.

The chain couples TRBV19 to TRBJ2-5, with D maybe TRBD2 (6 bases). Germline CDR1 is LNHDA and CDR2 is SQIVND (reference sequence). Trimming removed 5 bases from V and 7 bases from J, with 20 bases in between. The CDR3 spans 15 residues. The CDR3 region is CASSLGYGTSTTQYF. The CDR3 bases are TGTGCCAGTAGTCTGGGATATGGGACTTCTACGACCCAGTACTTC.

The CDR3 is CASSSTGSSQPQHF. CDR3 in DNA: TGTGCCAGCAGTAGTACAGGTTCGAGCCAGCCCCAGCATTTT. V is TRBV6-6 and J is TRBJ1-5; D possibly corresponds to TRBD1 (5 bases). The germline gives CDR1 MNHNY, CDR2 SVGAGI (reference sequence). The CDR3 has 14 residues. V dropped 5 bases and J dropped 7 bases, with 15 bases sitting between them.

This chain connects TRBV10-3 to TRBJ1-3, with D unresolved. Looked up from germline, CDR1 is ENHRY and CDR2 is SYGVKD. This CDR3 region has 14 residues. Trimming removed 7 bases from V and 0 bases from J, with 10 bases in between. The DNA of the CDR3 is TGTGCCATCATGTCCCTGAGCTCTGGAAACACCATATATTTT. This encodes CAIMSLSSGNTIYF.

The chain has TRBV5-1 and TRBJ2-3; 8 bases match TRBD2. V lost 2 bases and J lost 5; bases outside the gene matches: 7. The germline V gene has CDR1 SGHRS and CDR2 YFSETQ. The CDR3 length is 15 residues. The CDR3 DNA sequence: TGCGCCAGCAGCTTCCCGGCGGGAGGCATAGATACGCAGTATTTT. It codes for CASSFPAGGIDTQYF. Full variable domain (remainder filled in from reference TRBV5-1 and TRBJ2-3): KAGVTQTPRYLIKTRGQQVTLSCSPISGHRSVSWYQQTPGQGLQFLFEYFSETQRNKGNFPGRFSGRQFSNSRSEMNVSTLELGDSALYLCASSFPAGGIDTQYFGPGTRLTVL.

In DNA, the CDR3 is TGTGCCAGCAGCCTGGACAGGGCCAATCAGCCCCAGCATTTT. Amino acids: CASSLDRANQPQHF. V and J are TRBV6-1 and TRBJ1-5, with 8 nucleotides matching TRBD1. The CDR3 extends over 14 amino acids. In germline, CDR1 is MNHNS, CDR2 SASEGT. The junction had 4 bases not matched to a gene; V was cut back by 6 bases and J by 3 bases.

V gene TRBV19 combines with J gene TRBJ1-2; 9 nucleotides line up with TRBD1. The junction had 16 bases not matched to a gene; V was cut back by 8 bases and J by 0 bases. The CDR3 totals 18 residues. Looked up from germline, CDR1 is LNHDA and CDR2 is SQIVND (reference sequence). The CDR3 DNA sequence: TGTGCCAGTTTCAAGGGGCCGGGACAGGGCCCCGCTAACTATGGCTACACCTTC. As protein: CASFKGPGQGPANYGYTF. The whole variable domain, filled in from reference TRBV19 and TRBJ1-2, reads DGGITQSPKYLFRKEGQNVTLSCEQNLNHDAMYWYRQDPGQGLRLIYYSQIVNDFQKGDIAEGYSVSREKKESFPLTVTSAQKNPTAFYLCASFKGPGQGPANYGYTFGSGTRLTVV.

The V gene is TRBV10-3, the J gene TRBJ1-4, with D maybe TRBD1 (6 bases). The V and J ends lost 2 bases and 0 bases respectively, with 10 bases between them. The CDR3 has 16 residues. Germline V gene lookup returns CDR1 ENHRY and CDR2 SYGVKD. The CDR3 bases are TGTGCCATCAGTGAGGGGACACGTGCAACTAATGAAAAACTGTTTTTT. It is translated as CAISEGTRATNEKLFF.